Here is one T cell receptor beta chain with its context. These data originate in a study of blood T cell repertoires in COVID-19. Study overall: Acute and convalescent COVID-19 specimens originated in the United States, Italy and Spain. The cDNA or gDNA used as material had been derived from T cells, B-cell-depleted T cells, or PBMCs.

Clinical history reported by participants formed the basis on which cohorts were assigned. Resolution of symptoms, clearance, or two negative PCRs was present in recovered Cohort 3 donors. V dropped 2 bases and J dropped 8 bases, with 12 bases sitting between them. The V gene's germline CDR1 is MNHNS and CDR2 SASEGT. The CDR3 runs 13 residues. Sequencing used immunoSEQ multiplex PCR; TCRdb keeps in-frame clones, though not all of them. The table includes some 320,000 clones, roughly nine tenths detected once. The chain is built from TRBV6-1 and TRBJ1-2; D is possibly TRBD1 (5 bases). What was sequenced was PBMCs or T cells enriched from blood (not recorded which). The receptor was isolated from a man between 60 and 75 years old who had recovered from COVID-19. CDR3 amino acids: CASSELGAGGYTF. Written as DNA, the CDR3 is TGTGCCAGCAGTGAATTAGGGGCGGGAGGCTACACCTTC.